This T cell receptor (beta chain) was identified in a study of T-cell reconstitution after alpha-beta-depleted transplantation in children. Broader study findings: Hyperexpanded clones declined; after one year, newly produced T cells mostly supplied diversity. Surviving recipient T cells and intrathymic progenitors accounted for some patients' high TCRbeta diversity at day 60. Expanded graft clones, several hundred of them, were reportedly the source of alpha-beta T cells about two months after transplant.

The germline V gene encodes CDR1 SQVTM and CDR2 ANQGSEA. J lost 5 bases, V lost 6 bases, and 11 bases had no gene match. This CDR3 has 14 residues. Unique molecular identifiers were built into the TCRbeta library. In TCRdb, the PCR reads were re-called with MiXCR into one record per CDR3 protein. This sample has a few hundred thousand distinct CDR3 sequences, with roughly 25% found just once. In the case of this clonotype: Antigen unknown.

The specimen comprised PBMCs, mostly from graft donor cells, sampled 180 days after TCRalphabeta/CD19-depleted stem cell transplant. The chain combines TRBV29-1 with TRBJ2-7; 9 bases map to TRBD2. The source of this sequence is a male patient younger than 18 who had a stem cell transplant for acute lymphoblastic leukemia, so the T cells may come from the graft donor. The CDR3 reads CSVGPSGKRNEQYF. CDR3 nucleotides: TGCAGCGTGGGCCCTAGCGGGAAAAGAAACGAGCAGTACTTC.